The 24 T cell receptor beta chains below come from one sample, sequenced in a study of neurological immune-mediated disorders. TCRdb used MiXCR to reprocess the 5' RACE reads, holding one entry per CDR3 protein. Found here are 60,000 to 70,000 distinct CDR3 sequences, roughly 5.6% of them singletons; the top ten hold roughly 5%. Sequencing was carried out using PBMCs. All receptors derive from a human donor with multiple sclerosis. The donor label of this sample is uncertain.

This clonotype was counted many times. The chain employs TRBV7-8 and TRBJ1-4; TRBD1 might be the D (5 bases). The V and J ends lost 5 bases and 4 bases respectively, with 14 bases between them. This CDR3 region has 15 residues. Germline V gene sequence: CDR1 SGHVS, CDR2 FQNEAQ. CDR3: CASSAPGRSNEKLFF. CDR3 nucleotides: TGTGCCAGCAGCGCGCCGGGACGGAGTAATGAAAAACTGTTTTTT.

This clonotype occurred many times. The chain employs TRBV5-1 and TRBJ2-7; D ambiguous. The length of the CDR3 is 14 residues. CDR1 and CDR2 from the germline V gene are SGHRS and YFSETQ. V lost 5 bases and J 3 bases, leaving 15 bases between the germline ends. In nucleotides, the CDR3 is TGCGCCAGCAGATCCTCTAGGGCGAGCTACGAGCAGTACTTC. Its protein product is CASRSSRASYEQYF.

This clonotype was detected many times. The rearrangement uses TRBV9 and TRBJ2-3, with TRBD2 matching 8 bases. V shed 3 bases, J shed 7 bases, and the junction held 13 bases outside the gene matches. Looked up from germline, CDR1 is SGDLS and CDR2 is YYNGEE. This CDR3 is built from 16 residues. The CDR3 region has the DNA TGTGCCAGCAGCGCCCGGGGACTAGTTATGTCGAATACGCAGTATTTT. Amino acids: CASSARGLVMSNTQYF.

Ten or more counts support this clonotype. This chain uses TRBV11-3 with TRBJ2-1; TRBD2 matches 16 bases. The CDR3 is 16 amino acids. Per germline, CDR1 SGHNT and CDR2 YENEEA. V dropped 5 bases and J dropped 9; count of bases not matched to a gene: 7. The chain's CDR3 is CASSAGLAGGPGEQFF. Written as DNA, the CDR3 is TGTGCCAGCAGCGCGGGACTAGCGGGGGGGCCGGGTGAGCAGTTCTTC.

This clonotype was found many times. The rearrangement links TRBV24-1 to TRBJ2-1, with no clear D. The germline V gene has CDR1 KGHDR and CDR2 SFDVKD. Trimming pared 4 bases from V and 7 bases from J, leaving 10 bases between. This CDR3 contains 13 residues. This CDR3 is CATSDPGANEQFF. CDR3 nucleotides: TGTGCCACCAGTGACCCGGGCGCGAATGAGCAGTTCTTC.

Ten or more counts support this clonotype. V usage is TRBV5-1 and J usage is TRBJ1-1, with no clear D. The CDR3 covers 15 residues. Germline lookup yields CDR1 SGHRS and CDR2 YFSETQ. V was trimmed by 0 bases and J by 2 bases, leaving 11 bases between them. The CDR3 nucleotides are TGCGCCAGCAGCTTGGTATTGAGCTTTAACACTGAAGCTTTCTTT. Amino acids: CASSLVLSFNTEAFF.

The rearrangement joins TRBV12-3 or TRBV12-4 to TRBJ1-6, with unresolved D. CDR3 length: 15 amino acids. Trimming removed 1 base at V and 5 bases at J, with 9 bases between. The CDR3 DNA reads as TGTGCCAGCAGTTTAGGGCAGGAGCATAATTCACCCCTCCACTTT. As protein: CASSLGQEHNSPLHF.

In this sample, this clonotype turned up many times. The rearrangement uses TRBV11-2 and TRBJ1-2; 7 positions agree with TRBD1. J lost 6 bases, V lost 3 bases, and 4 bases had no gene match. Germline lookup yields CDR1 SGHAT and CDR2 FQNNGV. CDR3 size: 13 residues. CDR3 region: CASSLPTGNGYTF. Written as DNA, the CDR3 is TGTGCCAGCAGCTTGCCGACAGGGAATGGCTACACCTTC.

Many counts were recorded for this clonotype. The V and J genes are TRBV20-1 and TRBJ1-5; D uncertain. The V and J ends lost 0 bases and 4 bases respectively, with 13 bases between them. Per germline, CDR1 DFQATT and CDR2 SNEGSKA (reference sequence). The CDR3 length is 15 residues. In DNA, the CDR3 is TGCAGTGCTAGAGATCGCGGGCGGCTGAATCAGCCCCAGCATTTT. Protein product: CSARDRGRLNQPQHF.

This clonotype was counted at least ten times. The rearrangement joins TRBV20-1 to TRBJ2-5, with D uncertain. The V and J ends lost 0 bases and 1 base respectively, with 9 bases between them. Germline V gives CDR1 DFQATT, CDR2 SNEGSKA (reference sequence). This CDR3 spans 14 amino acids. The CDR3 region is CSAREVGRQETQYF. As DNA, the CDR3 is TGCAGTGCTAGAGAGGTGGGCCGCCAAGAGACCCAGTACTTC.

This clonotype was recorded at least ten times. The chain recombines TRBV20-1 with TRBJ1-2, with 8 bases fitting TRBD1. Germline-derived CDR1 and CDR2 are DFQATT and SNEGSKA (reference sequence). V lost 5 bases and J lost 6; bases outside the gene matches: 8. The CDR3 totals 13 residues. CDR3 coding DNA: TGCAGTGCTGAGATAGGACAGGGAGATGGCTACACCTTC. It yields the protein CSAEIGQGDGYTF.

This clonotype occurred many times. This sequence joins TRBV7-2 and TRBJ1-5, with 7 bases that match TRBD1. CDR1 is SGHTA, CDR2 FQGNSA, per germline. The junction had 3 bases not matched to a gene; V was cut back by 5 bases and J by 2 bases. The CDR3 covers 14 residues. In DNA, the CDR3 is TGTGCCAGCAGCCCCCAGGGGGGCAATCAGCCCCAGCATTTT. Translating it yields CASSPQGGNQPQHF.

This clonotype was recorded many times. The chain combines TRBV20-1 with TRBJ1-1; tentatively, D is TRBD1 (6 bases). Looked up from germline, CDR1 is DFQATT and CDR2 is SNEGSKA (reference sequence). The CDR3 length is 14 residues. Trimming left V 6 bases short and J 1 base short, with 15 bases between. The CDR3 DNA follows: TGCAGTGCCCCAGATCGGACAGAGAACACTGAAGCTTTCTTT. This gives the protein CSAPDRTENTEAFF.

This clonotype was seen ten or more times. The chain has TRBV3-1 and TRBJ2-4, with 7 nucleotides matching TRBD1. This CDR3 contains 18 residues. The J segment lost 1 base and the V segment lost 4 bases, leaving 13 bases of the junction unmatched. The germline gives CDR1 LGHDT, CDR2 YNNKEL (reference sequence). CDR3 residues: CASSLGDSVPLAKNIQYF. The CDR3 nucleotides are TGTGCCAGCAGCCTCGGGGACAGTGTACCCTTGGCCAAAAACATTCAGTACTTC.

This clonotype was seen at least ten times. The chain combines TRBV20-1 with TRBJ1-1; maybe TRBD1 (5 bases). There are 14 residues in the CDR3. Germline V gives CDR1 DFQATT, CDR2 SNEGSKA (reference sequence). The V end was cut by 3 bases, the J end by 5 bases, with 16 bases between. CDR3 nucleotide sequence: TGCAGTGCTAGTCACCCCCGGGGGGGGACTGAAGCTTTCTTT. Translation gives CSASHPRGGTEAFF.

This clonotype was seen repeatedly, ten times or more. The chain couples TRBV3-1 to TRBJ1-1; tentatively, D is TRBD1 (5 bases). Deletions cut 4 bases from V and 0 bases from J, with 15 bases between. The germline gives CDR1 LGHDT, CDR2 YNNKEL (reference sequence). CDR3 length equals 16 residues. CDR3 bases: TGTGCCAGCAGCCCCTCCAGGGTTGCCATGAACACTGAAGCTTTCTTT. It codes for CASSPSRVAMNTEAFF.

The sample holds many counts of this clonotype. The rearrangement links TRBV12-3 or TRBV12-4 to TRBJ2-7, with 10 bases fitting TRBD2. CDR3 length: 14 residues. V trimming: 3 bases; J trimming: 3 bases; junction bases outside the gene matches: 2. CDR3 bases: TGTGCCAGCAGTTTGAGCGGGGGGGACTACGAGCAGTACTTC. Its protein product is CASSLSGGDYEQYF.

This clonotype was found many times. CDR3 residues: CSAREWDSGEATYEQYF. CDR3 bases: TGCAGTGCTAGAGAGTGGGACAGCGGGGAAGCCACCTACGAGCAGTACTTC. J is TRBJ2-7 and V is TRBV20-1; D possibly uses TRBD1 or TRBD2 (7 bases each). Between the trimmed V and J ends, which lost 0 bases and 2 bases, there was a span of 20 bases. CDR3 size: 17 residues. The germline CDR1 and CDR2 sequences are DFQATT and SNEGSKA (reference sequence).

This clonotype is medium-sized within its sample. This rearrangement joins TRBV27 to TRBJ2-1; D tentatively fits TRBD1 or TRBD2 (5 bases each). From germline, CDR1 is MNHEY and CDR2 SMNVEV (reference sequence). The ends were cut back, 4 bases at V and 10 bases at J, with 14 bases in the middle. The CDR3 contains 13 residues. In nucleotides, the CDR3 is TGTGCCAGCAGTTCCACTAGTGCAGGGGAGCAGTTCTTC. This codes for CASSSTSAGEQFF.

This clonotype was picked up many times. This chain connects TRBV5-1 to TRBJ2-1, with 10 nucleotides matching TRBD1. Per the germline V gene, CDR1 is SGHRS and CDR2 is YFSETQ. This CDR3 is 14 amino acids long. Germline trimming cut 4 bases from V and 7 bases from J; bases unmatched to any gene: 5. CDR3 nucleotides: TGCGCCAGCAGCAGACCGGGACAGGGGAATGAGCAGTTCTTC. Translation: CASSRPGQGNEQFF.

This clonotype was detected ten times or more. V usage is TRBV11-2 and J usage is TRBJ2-1; no clear D. V was clipped by 2 bases and J by 14 bases, with 10 bases between them. Looked up from germline, CDR1 is SGHAT and CDR2 is FQNNGV. The CDR3 sequence is 11 residues long. CDR3 amino acids: CASSLNVEEFF. The CDR3, as DNA: TGTGCCAGCAGCTTAAACGTAGAAGAGTTCTTC.

This clonotype appeared many times. The rearrangement links TRBV6-2 or TRBV6-3 to TRBJ2-2, with 8 bases fitting TRBD1. The CDR3 spans 16 residues. Looked up from germline, CDR1 is MNHEY and CDR2 is SVGEGT. V lost 2 bases and J lost 6; bases outside the gene matches: 8. CDR3 residues: CASSYPIGQGAGELFF. As DNA, the CDR3 is TGTGCCAGCAGTTACCCCATAGGACAGGGAGCCGGGGAGCTGTTTTTT.

The chain employs TRBV5-1 and TRBJ2-3; tentative D call: TRBD2 (6 bases). The V end lost 1 base, the J end lost 2 bases, and 14 bases lay between the germline ends. Germline CDR1 SGHRS, CDR2 YFSETQ. The CDR3 loop spans 16 amino acids. Here the CDR3 reads CASSLRGTFSTDTQYF. CDR3 bases: TGCGCCAGCAGCTTGCGAGGGACTTTTTCCACAGATACGCAGTATTTT.

Ten or more counts support this clonotype. The rearrangement joins TRBV10-2 to TRBJ2-2, with TRBD2 identical over 8 bases. CDR1 WSHSY and CDR2 SAAADI come from the germline V gene. CDR3 length: 14 amino acids. V lost 4 bases, J lost 6 bases, and 4 bases stayed unmatched. This CDR3 reads CASSVAGGAGELFF. In DNA, the CDR3 is TGCGCCAGCAGTGTCGCGGGGGGAGCCGGGGAGCTGTTTTTT.